The clone carrying this T cell receptor beta chain was recorded at least ten times. Its antigen is not known. The record originates from a study of T cells in Graves' hyperthyroidism and ophthalmopathy. General study points: Blood held most thyroid clonotypes expanded above 0.001 frequency.

The CDR3 has 13 amino acids. V lost 2 bases and J lost 3, with 7 bases in between. Germline assignment: CDR1 LGHDT and CDR2 YNNKEL (reference sequence). The TCR beta CDR3 regions underwent amplification using RNA transcripts as the source. First-round RT-PCR of the TCR CDR3 relied on the HTBI primer set. In TCRdb, the multiplex PCR reads were re-called with MiXCR into one record per CDR3 protein. The sample has 660,000 or so distinct CDR3 sequences, roughly 20% seen once. This chain joins TRBV3-1 and TRBJ1-1; D gene ambiguous. Sequenced input: blood. The clonotype comes from a man in his thirties or forties with Graves' ophthalmopathy. CDR3 sequence reads: CASSQPGDTEAFF. The CDR3 coding sequence is TGTGCCAGCAGCCAACCGGGCGACACTGAAGCTTTCTTT.